This TCR beta chain emerged from a study of T cell responses to AZD1222 COVID-19 vaccine. Study conclusions and caveats: Most donors were white British, females outnumbered males, and clonal diversity was possibly underestimated.

In regard to this clone: Antigen specificity is unknown.

Data came from immunoSEQ multiplex PCR; TCRdb stores just in-frame clones and leaves some out. Of 65,000 to 75,000 clones in the sample, approximately 80% were seen once. Sample: peripheral blood, taken on day 0 of AZD1222 vaccination. This TCR derives from an adult in good health.

CDR3 residues: CASSRRDAKNIQYF. CDR3 DNA: TGTGCCAGCAGTCGCCGGGACGCCAAAAACATTCAGTACTTC. The rearrangement joins TRBV6-2 or TRBV6-3 to TRBJ2-4; D may be TRBD1 or TRBD2 (5 bases each). This CDR3 is built from 14 residues. V was pared by 5 bases and J by 1 base, with 9 bases between. CDR1 is MNHEY, CDR2 SVGEGT, per germline.